In this sample, the clone carrying this TCR beta chain turned up a few times. Time point: pre-sensitization, week 0. Treatment defined: therapeutic diphenylcyclopropenone sensitization with weekly scalp DPC. Blood draws came first, before each patch test. Donors, patients with alopecia ranging from 18 to 70 years old and judged suitable for DPC, provided samples. CDR3 size: 16 residues. In germline, CDR1 is MNHNS, CDR2 SASEGT. V dropped 0 bases and J dropped 8 bases, with 14 bases sitting between them. This sample is part of a study of human T cells and chemical hapten exposure. As for the study in general: DPC at 2% was the sensitizing agent, placed on approximately 2 cm by approximately 2 cm of upper inner arm skin.

TCRdb ran MiXCR on the RACE reads and lists one entry per CDR3 protein. The table includes about 98,000 distinct CDR3 sequences, 9.5% to 14% detected once. This chain connects TRBV6-1 to TRBJ1-6; D call uncertain. The receptor's source is a woman aged 55-69 years with alopecia areata. Some clones in this sample may be carry-over from other donors' samples. The sample was whole blood, taken in connection with sensitization to the hapten diphenylcyclopropenone (DPC). CDR3 region: CASSEAGGRPDSPLHF. The DNA of the CDR3 is TGTGCCAGCAGTGAAGCCGGTGGACGGCCGGATTCACCCCTCCACTTT.